What follows are 23 T cell receptor beta chains derived from one specimen sequenced in a study of blood T cell repertoires in COVID-19. Sequencing was performed with immunoSEQ multiplex PCR; in TCRdb, only in-frame clones are kept and a portion is missing. The table lists roughly 100,000 clones, 75% to 85% of them singletons. The sample taken for sequencing was peripheral blood. All receptors come from a man older than 75 with COVID-19, enrolled during active disease.

This chain uses TRBV28 with TRBJ2-3; TRBD1 aligns across 7 bases. There are 15 residues in the CDR3. Looked up from germline, CDR1 is MDHEN and CDR2 is SYDVKM. J was trimmed by 0 bases and V by 8 bases; bases with no gene match: 8. The CDR3 region is CASFQGEVSTDTQYF. CDR3 bases: TGTGCCAGCTTCCAGGGGGAAGTAAGCACAGATACGCAGTATTTT. Variable domain in full (rest from reference TRBV28 and TRBJ2-3): DVKVTQSSRYLVKRTGEKVFLECVQDMDHENMFWYRQDPGLGLRLIYFSYDVKMKEKGDIPEGYSVSREKKERFSLILESASTNQTSMYLCASFQGEVSTDTQYFGPGTRLTVL.

V is TRBV7-2 and J is TRBJ2-1, with 7 bases aligning to TRBD2. The CDR3 consists of 13 residues. Germline values: CDR1 SGHTA, CDR2 FQGNSA. J lost 9 bases, V lost 7 bases, and 9 bases had no gene match. For the CDR3, the DNA is TGTGCCAGCAAACTCGGGGGGAAATTTGAGCAGTTCTTC. Protein product: CASKLGGKFEQFF. The whole variable domain, remainder taken from reference TRBV7-2 and TRBJ2-1, is GAGVSQSPSNKVTEKGKDVELRCDPISGHTALYWYRQSLGQGLEFLIYFQGNSAPDKSGLPSDRFSAERTGGSVSTLTIQRTQQEDSAVYLCASKLGGKFEQFFGPGTRLTVL.

The chain uses TRBV2 and TRBJ1-4; no reliable D call. Germline V gene lookup returns CDR1 SNHLY and CDR2 FYNNEI. V dropped 6 bases and J dropped 8 bases, with 10 bases sitting between them. The CDR3 has 12 residues. The CDR3 sequence: CASSTGSEKLFF. The CDR3, as DNA: TGTGCCAGCAGCACCGGGTCCGAAAAACTGTTTTTT.

The sample holds a few counts of this clone. The chain has TRBV6-6 and TRBJ1-5, with D maybe TRBD1 (5 bases). The V gene's germline CDR1 is MNHNY and CDR2 SVGAGI (reference sequence). This CDR3 contains 13 residues. The germline V and J ends were trimmed by 3 bases and 7 bases, with 10 bases remaining between them. CDR3 DNA: TGTGCCAGCAGTTATCAGGGCCGGCAGCCCCAGCATTTT. Amino acid sequence: CASSYQGRQPQHF.

This clone has just a few counts. The chain recombines TRBV30 with TRBJ2-7, with 7 bases aligning to TRBD1. After removal of 7 bases from V and 3 bases from J, the junction contained 9 bases not matched to a gene. Germline V gene lookup returns CDR1 GTSNPN and CDR2 SVGIG (reference sequence). There are 13 residues in the CDR3. The CDR3 is CASMGDSLYEQYF. CDR3 DNA: TGTGCCTCTATGGGGGACAGCCTCTACGAGCAGTACTTC.

This clone was recorded a few times. The V gene is TRBV29-1, the J gene TRBJ2-1; the match to TRBD2 covers 12 bases. Trimming at V came to 6 bases and at J to 9 bases, leaving 12 bases not matched to a gene. The germline V gene encodes CDR1 SQVTM and CDR2 ANQGSEA. The length of the CDR3 is 15 residues. The CDR3: CSVDELAGGIGEQFF. CDR3 bases: TGCAGCGTAGACGAGCTAGCGGGAGGGATCGGTGAGCAGTTCTTC.

This clone ranks as medium-sized. V gene TRBV4-1 combines with J gene TRBJ2-7; possible D gene TRBD2, 6 bases. With 4 bases removed from V and 8 bases from J, the gap between germline ends came to 24 bases. This CDR3 comprises 16 residues. Looked up from germline, CDR1 is MGHRA and CDR2 is YSYEKL. CDR3 loop: CASSLMLGIEGGKQYF. The CDR3 DNA sequence: TGCGCCAGCAGCCTAATGCTGGGAATCGAGGGAGGAAAGCAGTACTTC.

The chain carries TRBV6-5 and TRBJ2-5; TRBD1 aligns across 7 bases. Germline V lookup: CDR1 MNHEY, CDR2 SVGAGI. V shed 6 bases, J shed 2 bases, and the junction held 3 bases outside the gene matches. The length of the CDR3 is 13 residues. The CDR3 nucleotides are TGTGCCAGCAGCCAACAGGGGCAAGAGACCCAGTACTTC. Its protein is CASSQQGQETQYF.

The chain carries TRBV4-1 and TRBJ1-5, with D unresolved. This CDR3 spans 14 amino acids. Germline V gives CDR1 MGHRA, CDR2 YSYEKL. Trimming left V 0 bases short and J 5 bases short, with 8 bases between. This CDR3 is CASSQEESDQPQHF. The CDR3 nucleotides read TGCGCCAGCAGCCAAGAGGAGTCAGATCAGCCCCAGCATTTT.

This clone occurred a few times. The rearrangement uses TRBV7-9 and TRBJ1-2; weak D call: TRBD1 (6 bases). Germline lookup yields CDR1 SEHNR and CDR2 FQNEAQ (reference sequence). Trimming took off 5 bases at V and 0 bases at J, with 16 bases between the two ends. The CDR3 spans 16 residues. CDR3 nucleotide sequence: TGTGCCAGCAGCCGAAGGGGGGGGATAGCTAACTATGGCTACACCTTC. Translated, it gives CASSRRGGIANYGYTF.

The genes are TRBV19 and TRBJ2-7; TRBD1 aligns across 7 bases. This CDR3 has 14 residues. The J segment lost 1 base and the V segment lost 5 bases, leaving 5 bases of the junction unmatched. Germline CDR1 and CDR2: LNHDA and SQIVND (reference sequence). The CDR3 DNA is TGTGCCAGTAGTTCAAACAGGGGATCCTACGAGCAGTACTTC. Translated: CASSSNRGSYEQYF.

V gene TRBV7-8 combines with J gene TRBJ2-1; 12 nucleotides match TRBD2. Trimming removed 1 base from V and 0 bases from J; junction bases left unmatched: 7. CDR3 length: 19 residues. Per germline, CDR1 SGHVS and CDR2 FQNEAQ. CDR3 in amino acids: CASSLGDILAGGSYNEQFF. CDR3 in DNA: TGTGCCAGCAGCTTAGGGGACATACTAGCGGGGGGCTCCTACAATGAGCAGTTCTTC.

The genes are TRBV27 and TRBJ2-1, with TRBD2 as a possible D gene (6 bases). The V end was cut by 3 bases, the J end by 4 bases, with 10 bases between. The germline V gene encodes CDR1 MNHEY and CDR2 SMNVEV (reference sequence). The CDR3 has 14 residues. As DNA, the CDR3 is TGTGCCAGCAGTTTGATGGCGGGATACAATGAGCAGTTCTTC. Amino acid sequence: CASSLMAGYNEQFF.

The rearrangement joins TRBV5-1 to TRBJ2-1, with 10 nucleotides matching TRBD2. The CDR3 length is 16 residues. From germline, CDR1 is SGHRS and CDR2 YFSETQ. J was trimmed by 8 bases and V by 4 bases; bases with no gene match: 12. CDR3 in DNA: TGCGCCAGCAGCGTTATCAGCGGGAGGGCCTCCGATGAGCAGTTCTTC. This gives the protein CASSVISGRASDEQFF. Drawing the rest from reference TRBV5-1 and TRBJ2-1, the complete variable domain is KAGVTQTPRYLIKTRGQQVTLSCSPISGHRSVSWYQQTPGQGLQFLFEYFSETQRNKGNFPGRFSGRQFSNSRSEMNVSTLELGDSALYLCASSVISGRASDEQFFGPGTRLTVL.

The chain couples TRBV28 to TRBJ1-1, with unresolved D. The CDR3 extends over 13 amino acids. V was trimmed by 6 bases and J by 1 base, leaving 9 bases between them. The germline CDR1 and CDR2 sequences are MDHEN and SYDVKM. The CDR3 region is CASSRGGNTEAFF. The CDR3 nucleotides read TGTGCCAGCAGCCGGGGTGGGAACACTGAAGCTTTCTTT.

Only a few counts were recorded for this clone. The genes are TRBV18 and TRBJ2-2; 9 bases align to TRBD1. Germline values: CDR1 KGHSH, CDR2 LQKENI. V lost 3 bases to trimming and J lost 3 bases; unmatched junction nucleotides: 8. The CDR3 loop spans 17 amino acids. CDR3 residues: CASSPQPGTGYTGELFF. The CDR3 DNA follows: TGTGCCAGCTCACCCCAACCAGGGACAGGGTACACCGGGGAGCTGTTTTTT.

The CDR3 loop is CASSLGGGLAGVGEQFF. Written as DNA, the CDR3 is TGTGCCAGCAGCTTAGGGGGCGGACTAGCGGGAGTAGGCGAGCAGTTCTTC. The rearrangement links TRBV11-2 to TRBJ2-1, with 13 bases lining up with TRBD2. Germline V gives CDR1 SGHAT, CDR2 FQNNGV. V trimming: 1 base; J trimming: 10 bases; junction bases outside the gene matches: 10. The CDR3 runs to 17 residues.

The genes are TRBV19 and TRBJ2-3; 9 bases agree with TRBD1. The CDR3 has 13 amino acids. Germline CDR1 is LNHDA and CDR2 is SQIVND (reference sequence). V lost 8 bases and J lost 2; bases outside the gene matches: 2. In DNA, the CDR3 is TGTGCCAGTCGGGACAGGGCCACAGATACGCAGTATTTT. Encoded protein: CASRDRATDTQYF.

The CDR3: CASSQVQGYLTGNTIYF. The CDR3 DNA follows: TGTGCCAGCAGCCAAGTTCAGGGGTACTTAACTGGAAACACCATATATTTT. The chain is built from TRBV3-1 (or the pseudogene TRBV3-2) and TRBJ1-3; possible D gene TRBD1, 6 bases. The CDR3 spans 17 residues. V gave up 1 base and J gave up 2 bases, with 15 bases separating them. The germline CDR1 and CDR2 sequences are LGHDT and YNNKEL (reference sequence).

The chain joins TRBV9 to TRBJ2-1; TRBD2 aligns across 7 bases. The germline V gene encodes CDR1 SGDLS and CDR2 YYNGEE. V shed 0 bases and J 7 bases; nucleotides not matched to a gene: 10. The CDR3 extends over 16 amino acids. CDR3 sequence reads: CASSVVGLAGVNEQFF. The CDR3 nucleotides read TGTGCCAGCAGCGTAGTTGGGTTAGCGGGTGTAAATGAGCAGTTCTTC.

The rearrangement uses TRBV19 and TRBJ2-3, with TRBD2 identical over 8 bases. The germline V gene has CDR1 LNHDA and CDR2 SQIVND (reference sequence). Unmatched junction bases numbered 12, after V lost 3 bases and J lost 4 bases. There are 17 residues in the CDR3. CDR3 loop: CASSIRGAGERADTQYF. The CDR3 bases are TGTGCCAGTAGTATCCGGGGAGCGGGAGAAAGAGCAGATACGCAGTATTTT.

The rearrangement joins TRBV5-1 to TRBJ1-3; 7 bases fit TRBD1. The V gene's germline CDR1 is SGHRS and CDR2 YFSETQ. J gave up 4 bases and V 2 bases, and 6 bases lay outside the gene matches. The CDR3 is made up of 15 amino acids. Here the CDR3 reads CASSFTPGGGNTIYF. DNA of the CDR3: TGCGCCAGCAGCTTTACACCAGGGGGAGGAAACACCATATATTTT.

A note on this clone: Different DNA sequences within this sample yield the same CDR3. This chain uses TRBV27 with TRBJ2-5; 14 nucleotides align to TRBD2. Looked up from germline, CDR1 is MNHEY and CDR2 is SMNVEV (reference sequence). With 5 bases clipped from V and 5 bases from J, the junction kept 4 bases outside the gene matches. The CDR3 runs 15 residues. CDR3 protein: CASSLGLAGVETQYF. CDR3 in DNA: TGTGCCAGCAGTCTGGGACTAGCGGGAGTGGAGACCCAGTACTTC.